The 26 T cell receptor beta chains listed next were all sequenced from one sample in a study of human T cells and chemical hapten exposure. Time point specified: patch test 1, 2 weeks after DPC sensitization. Treatment noted: therapeutic diphenylcyclopropenone sensitization with weekly scalp DPC. Using its own MiXCR run on the RACE reads, TCRdb lists one record per CDR3 protein. This table has approximately 110,000 distinct CDR3 sequences, more than 9.5% appearing once. Sequenced material: whole blood, taken in connection with sensitization to the hapten diphenylcyclopropenone (DPC). These receptors came from a woman aged 40 to 50 with alopecia areata. Some clones in this sample may be carry-over from other donors' samples.

The chain is built from TRBV6-2 or TRBV6-3 and TRBJ2-7, with TRBD2 matching over 8 bases. V dropped 6 bases and J dropped 2; count of bases not matched to a gene: 6. Germline V gives CDR1 MNHEY, CDR2 SVGEGT. The CDR3 spans 14 residues. CDR3 nucleotide sequence: TGTGCCAGCAGGGGAAGCGGGGGCGCCTACGAGCAGTACTTC. This gives the protein CASRGSGGAYEQYF.

This rearrangement joins TRBV20-1 to TRBJ2-7, with 10 positions matching TRBD2. The CDR3 consists of 15 residues. The V gene end was trimmed by 2 bases and the J gene end by 0 bases; junction bases not matched to a gene: 4. Per the germline V gene, CDR1 is DFQATT and CDR2 is SNEGSKA (reference sequence). CDR3 bases: TGCAGTGCTAGACAAGGGACTAGCGTCTCCTACGAGCAGTACTTC. Its translation: CSARQGTSVSYEQYF.

This chain connects TRBV9 to TRBJ1-3, with D unresolved. The CDR3 extends over 16 amino acids. CDR1 and CDR2 (germline): SGDLS, YYNGEE. V was shortened by 3 bases and J by 0 bases, with 13 bases between the two germline ends. This chain's CDR3 is CASSAYGRNSGNTIYF. The CDR3 nucleotides are TGTGCCAGCAGCGCGTATGGACGTAACTCTGGAAACACCATATATTTT. Combining the CDR3 with reference TRBV9 and TRBJ1-3 gives the whole variable domain DSGVTQTPKHLITATGQRVTLRCSPRSGDLSVYWYQQSLDQGLQFLIQYYNGEERAKGNILERFSAQQFPDLHSELNLSSLELGDSALYFCASSAYGRNSGNTIYFGEGSWLTVV.

This rearrangement joins TRBV7-2 to TRBJ1-1; D gene unclear. The CDR3 is 11 residues long. V lost 5 bases and J 10 bases, leaving 11 bases between the germline ends. The germline V gene encodes CDR1 SGHTA and CDR2 FQGNSA. CDR3 nucleotides: TGTGCCAGCAGCCCTGGATCGAGAGCTTTCTTT. Translation gives CASSPGSRAFF.

CDR3 DNA: TGTGCCAGCAGTGTCTCGACAGGGGGCTTCACAGATACGCAGTATTTT. Its protein product is CASSVSTGGFTDTQYF. The chain is built from TRBV25-1 and TRBJ2-3; 10 bases match TRBD1. Germline loops: CDR1 MGHDK, CDR2 SYGVNS. The CDR3 extends over 16 amino acids. The V segment lost 4 bases and the J segment 2 bases; nucleotides outside the gene matches: 6.

There are a few counts of this clonotype. The genes are TRBV13 and TRBJ2-7, with TRBD1 matching over 9 bases. Unmatched junction bases numbered 6, after V lost 5 bases and J lost 1 base. The CDR3 contains 15 residues. The germline gives CDR1 PRHDT, CDR2 FYEKMQ (reference sequence). Here the CDR3 DNA reads TGTGCCAGCAGCCCCCCTGGACAGGGGTCCTACGAGCAGTACTTC. Residues: CASSPPGQGSYEQYF.

The rearrangement links TRBV29-1 to TRBJ2-1; TRBD2 aligns across 14 bases. V was pared by 5 bases and J by 9 bases, with 3 bases of the junction left unmatched. The CDR3 totals 13 residues. Germline CDR1 reads SQVTM; CDR2 reads ANQGSEA. DNA for the CDR3: TGCAGCGTTCGACTAGCGGGAGGGGGTGAGCAGTTCTTC. It translates to CSVRLAGGGEQFF.

The rearrangement joins TRBV30 to TRBJ2-5; TRBD1 might be the D (5 bases). CDR1 is GTSNPN, CDR2 SVGIG, per germline (reference sequence). The CDR3 runs to 15 residues. V was pared by 0 bases and J by 1 base, with 12 bases between. The CDR3 bases are TGTGCCTGGAGTGTCCTCCGCAGGGCCCAAGAGACCCAGTACTTC. Its translation is CAWSVLRRAQETQYF.

This clonotype was seen repeatedly, ten times or more. This rearrangement joins TRBV5-8 to TRBJ1-5; 7 bases align to TRBD1. V lost 1 base and J lost 2; bases outside the gene matches: 9. This CDR3 spans 17 amino acids. CDR1 is SGHTS and CDR2 is YDEGEE in the germline V gene. The CDR3 spells CASSLRQGGERNQPQHF. CDR3 in DNA: TGTGCCAGCAGCTTGCGACAGGGAGGGGAGCGCAATCAGCCCCAGCATTTT.

The J gene is TRBJ2-5, the V gene TRBV25-1; D uncertain. The CDR3 spans 14 residues. Germline CDR1 is MGHDK and CDR2 is SYGVNS. V gave up 1 base and J gave up 2 bases, with 8 bases separating them. This CDR3 reads CASSESGRQETQYF. The CDR3 DNA reads TGTGCCAGCAGTGAATCAGGCAGGCAAGAGACCCAGTACTTC.

This clonotype was found a few times. This rearrangement joins TRBV7-2 to TRBJ1-2, with D perhaps TRBD1 (6 bases). The V gene lost 5 bases and the J gene lost 0 bases, with 19 bases spanning the gap. CDR1 is SGHTA, CDR2 FQGNSA, per germline. This CDR3 has 17 residues. CDR3 region: CASSLEGGLSANYGYTF. The CDR3 DNA follows: TGTGCCAGCAGCCTAGAGGGGGGCCTCTCAGCTAACTATGGCTACACCTTC.

V usage is TRBV6-5 and J usage is TRBJ2-1; tentatively, D is TRBD1 or TRBD2 (5 bases each). This CDR3 has 17 amino acids. Germline assignment: CDR1 MNHEY and CDR2 SVGAGI. Trimming shortened V by 4 bases and J by 0 bases, and 16 bases separated the two germline ends. The CDR3 is CASSSTGTRSSYNEQFF. DNA for the CDR3: TGTGCCAGCAGTTCTACCGGGACCCGGAGCTCCTACAATGAGCAGTTCTTC.

This clonotype was detected a few times. V and J are TRBV3-1 and TRBJ2-4; TRBD1 agrees at 8 bases. This CDR3 comprises 15 residues. The germline CDR1 and CDR2 sequences are LGHDT and YNNKEL (reference sequence). V lost 3 bases, J lost 8 bases, and 9 bases stayed unmatched. CDR3 in amino acids: CASSHPDRDGHIQYF. CDR3 sequence (DNA): TGTGCCAGCAGCCACCCGGACAGGGACGGGCACATTCAGTACTTC.

This clonotype was detected many times. This chain connects TRBV6-1 to TRBJ1-1; TRBD1 is a possible D gene (5 bases). CDR3 size: 15 residues. CDR1 is MNHNS, CDR2 SASEGT, per germline. V was trimmed by 1 base and J by 1 base, leaving 10 bases between them. CDR3 region: CASSEGWTRNTEAFF. The CDR3 nucleotides are TGTGCCAGCAGTGAAGGCTGGACAAGGAACACTGAAGCTTTCTTT.

This clonotype was seen many times. This rearrangement joins TRBV30 to TRBJ1-5; TRBD1 is a possible D gene (5 bases). V lost 1 base, J lost 5 bases, and 15 bases lay in between. CDR1 GTSNPN and CDR2 SVGIG come from the germline V gene (reference sequence). The CDR3 is 15 residues long. This CDR3 reads CAWSGEGRSHQPQHF. The CDR3 DNA reads TGTGCCTGGAGTGGGGAGGGACGTAGTCATCAGCCCCAGCATTTT.

The rearrangement links TRBV5-1 to TRBJ1-3, with 9 bases matching TRBD1. Unmatched junction bases numbered 5, after V lost 4 bases and J lost 0 bases. The CDR3 has 16 residues. Germline V lookup: CDR1 SGHRS, CDR2 YFSETQ. The CDR3 DNA sequence: TGCGCCAGCAGCCTGGGACAGGGCGGCTCTGGAAACACCATATATTTT. It encodes CASSLGQGGSGNTIYF. Looking up the rest from reference TRBV5-1 and TRBJ1-3 gives the full variable domain: KAGVTQTPRYLIKTRGQQVTLSCSPISGHRSVSWYQQTPGQGLQFLFEYFSETQRNKGNFPGRFSGRQFSNSRSEMNVSTLELGDSALYLCASSLGQGGSGNTIYFGEGSWLTVV.

The chain couples TRBV19 to TRBJ2-2; 8 nucleotides match TRBD1. CDR3 length: 14 residues. J lost 7 bases, V lost 7 bases, and 8 bases had no gene match. Germline CDR1 is LNHDA and CDR2 is SQIVND (reference sequence). The CDR3, as DNA: TGTGCCAGTACTGGGACAGGCCGGGGCGGGGAGCTGTTTTTT. Residues: CASTGTGRGGELFF.

Ten or more counts support this clonotype. The V gene is TRBV12-3 or TRBV12-4, the J gene TRBJ2-2; 16 bases are shared with TRBD2. This CDR3 is 17 amino acids long. V lost 2 bases to trimming and J lost 6 bases; unmatched junction nucleotides: 3. The CDR3 region is CASSLFGTSGRAGELFF. CDR3 in DNA: TGTGCCAGCAGTTTATTTGGGACTAGCGGGAGGGCCGGGGAGCTGTTTTTT.

This clonotype was counted between two and nine times. The chain employs TRBV20-1 and TRBJ2-3; a weak D match, TRBD2 (5 bases). V gave up 1 base and J gave up 4 bases, with 9 bases separating them. The germline gives CDR1 DFQATT, CDR2 SNEGSKA (reference sequence). The CDR3 covers 13 residues. The CDR3 DNA follows: TGCAGTGCTAGAGGTCCTAGCTCAGATACGCAGTATTTT. Amino acids: CSARGPSSDTQYF.

This clonotype was observed at least ten times. V gene TRBV18 combines with J gene TRBJ2-5; 7 bases map to TRBD1. This CDR3 has 13 residues. Germline values: CDR1 KGHSH, CDR2 LQKENI. V gave up 3 bases and J gave up 2 bases; unmatched junction bases: 0. The CDR3 DNA sequence: TGTGCCAGCTCACCGGGACAGCAAGAGACCCAGTACTTC. The encoded protein is CASSPGQQETQYF.

This clonotype was recorded many times. The chain joins TRBV11-2 to TRBJ2-1; no firm D call. The ends were cut back, 5 bases at V and 5 bases at J, with 13 bases in the middle. The CDR3 runs to 14 residues. CDR1 and CDR2 from the germline V gene are SGHAT and FQNNGV. The CDR3 region has the DNA TGTGCCAGCAGCCCATTCGGCAGAAACAATGAGCAGTTCTTC. It specifies CASSPFGRNNEQFF.

In its sample, this clonotype was seen a few times. The rearrangement joins TRBV9 to TRBJ2-1, with 9 bases identical to TRBD2. The CDR3 loop spans 13 amino acids. V was pared by 7 bases and J by 9 bases, with 8 bases of the junction left unmatched. Per the germline V gene, CDR1 is SGDLS and CDR2 is YYNGEE. This chain's CDR3 is CASEAGGVGEQFF. The CDR3 DNA sequence: TGTGCCAGCGAAGCGGGGGGCGTGGGTGAGCAGTTCTTC.

This clonotype was counted ten times or more. This rearrangement joins TRBV6-5 to TRBJ2-7; possibly TRBD1 for D (6 bases). CDR3 length equals 17 residues. The germline V gene encodes CDR1 MNHEY and CDR2 SVGAGI. Trimming removed 4 bases at V and 2 bases at J, with 21 bases between. CDR3 nucleotides: TGTGCCAGCAGTTCCCCAGGGGCCCGCCTGATTACCTACGAGCAGTACTTC. This gives the protein CASSSPGARLITYEQYF.

The chain joins TRBV5-4 to TRBJ1-5; 9 bases are a match to TRBD1. Germline CDR1 and CDR2: SGHNT and YYREEE (reference sequence). J lost 7 bases, V lost 4 bases, and 9 bases had no gene match. The CDR3 has 15 residues. The CDR3 DNA is TGTGCCAGCAGCGGAACAGGGGGCGCGATCCAGCCCCAGCATTTT. Translating it yields CASSGTGGAIQPQHF.

This clonotype was detected only a few times. The chain is built from TRBV19 and TRBJ1-6; D is undetermined. V was clipped by 6 bases and J by 7 bases, with 13 bases between them. The CDR3 length is 14 residues. Looked up from germline, CDR1 is LNHDA and CDR2 is SQIVND (reference sequence). The CDR3 here is CASRIKDLNSPLHF. CDR3 in DNA: TGTGCCAGTAGAATCAAGGACTTGAATTCACCCCTCCACTTT. The full variable domain, rest sourced from reference TRBV19 and TRBJ1-6, is DGGITQSPKYLFRKEGQNVTLSCEQNLNHDAMYWYRQDPGQGLRLIYYSQIVNDFQKGDIAEGYSVSREKKESFPLTVTSAQKNPTAFYLCASRIKDLNSPLHFGNGTRLTVT.

This clonotype was observed many times. The gene calls are TRBV5-4 and TRBJ2-2, with D unresolved. Trimming stripped 3 bases from V and 3 bases from J, with 9 bases between. This CDR3 has 14 amino acids. Germline CDR1 is SGHNT and CDR2 is YYREEE (reference sequence). CDR3: CASSSGFDTGELFF. The CDR3 DNA follows: TGTGCCAGCAGCTCAGGTTTTGACACCGGGGAGCTGTTTTTT.